The clone carrying this T cell receptor (beta chain) was counted only a few times. One entry per CDR3 protein results from TCRdb running MiXCR on the RACE reads. The sample lists around 300,000 distinct CDR3 sequences; around 5.5% were seen once. Time point described: pre-sensitization, week 0. The treatment denotes: therapeutic diphenylcyclopropenone sensitization with weekly scalp DPC. Germline V CDR1 and CDR2: SGHAT, FQDESV (reference sequence). This CDR3 is 15 amino acids long. The V gene lost 3 bases and the J gene lost 2 bases, with 13 bases spanning the gap. These data belong to a study of human T cells and chemical hapten exposure. Turning to the study itself: Patients got weekly scalp diphenylcyclopropenone doses over the roughly 22-week study. DPC (0.01%) was patch tested on the upper back and read at 6 days.

V and J are TRBV11-1 and TRBJ1-2; perhaps TRBD1 as D (5 bases). The sample here was whole blood, taken in connection with sensitization to the hapten diphenylcyclopropenone (DPC). The receptor was isolated from a woman under 30 with alopecia areata. Some clones in this sample may be carry-over from other donors' samples. The CDR3 sequence: CASSLAGTENYGYTF. The DNA for the CDR3 is TGTGCCAGCAGCTTGGCCGGGACTGAAAACTATGGCTACACCTTC.